The 24 T cell receptor beta chains reported below all come from one sample, sequenced in a study of blood T cell repertoires in COVID-19. The repertoire was sequenced with immunoSEQ multiplex PCR; TCRdb's copy has only in-frame clones and lacks some. The repertoire holds approximately 100,000 clones, roughly 88% seen once, with less than 7.5% in the top ten. Sequenced: peripheral blood. Source of these receptors: a woman aged 60 to 75 with acute or convalescent COVID-19.

The chain couples TRBV3-1 (or the pseudogene TRBV3-2) to TRBJ1-2, with 9 bases matching TRBD1. The trim removed 2 bases at V and 7 bases at J, leaving 2 bases unmatched. Germline CDR1 reads LGHDT; CDR2 reads YNNKEL (reference sequence). The CDR3 sequence is 13 residues long. DNA for the CDR3: TGTGCCAGCAGCCAATCGACAGGGGGTGGCTACACCTTC. Residues: CASSQSTGGGYTF.

This clone occurred a few times. J is TRBJ1-1 and V is TRBV11-2, with D possibly being TRBD1 (5 bases). The CDR3 is 14 amino acids. Trimming stripped 0 bases from V and 7 bases from J, with 12 bases between. Germline lookup yields CDR1 SGHAT and CDR2 FQNNGV. CDR3 region: CASSLDRGTLEAFF. CDR3 DNA sequence: TGTGCCAGCAGCTTAGATCGGGGGACCCTTGAAGCTTTCTTT.

This rearrangement joins TRBV25-1 to TRBJ1-4; 7 positions match TRBD1. The germline V gene encodes CDR1 MGHDK and CDR2 SYGVNS. The CDR3 has 15 amino acids. V lost 6 bases to trimming and J lost 4 bases; unmatched junction nucleotides: 8. The CDR3 loop reads CASRETGKFNEKLFF. DNA of the CDR3: TGTGCCAGCAGGGAGACAGGGAAGTTTAATGAAAAACTGTTTTTT.

V gene TRBV6-2 or TRBV6-3 combines with J gene TRBJ1-2; the D gene is possibly TRBD1 (6 bases). The germline CDR1 and CDR2 sequences are MNHEY and SVGEGT. V gave up 2 bases and J gave up 9 bases, with 10 bases separating them. The CDR3 sequence is 12 residues long. The DNA for the CDR3 is TGTGCCAGCAGTTACCGGACAGTTCGCTACACCTTC. Its translation: CASSYRTVRYTF.

The chain carries TRBV6-5 and TRBJ2-7; D gene unclear. The CDR3 length is 14 residues. Per the germline V gene, CDR1 is MNHEY and CDR2 is SVGAGI. Trimming took 0 bases from V and 9 from J, leaving 15 bases between them. CDR3 region: CASSYSGQVMGQYF. The DNA for the CDR3 is TGTGCCAGCAGTTACTCGGGCCAGGTCATGGGGCAGTACTTC.

The chain employs TRBV7-2 and TRBJ1-6, with 9 bases aligning to TRBD1. This CDR3 spans 17 amino acids. Germline V gene data show CDR1 as SGHTA and CDR2 as FQGNSA. V lost 1 base to trimming and J lost 9 bases; unmatched junction nucleotides: 10. The CDR3 reads CASSLGGGQGRSSPLHF. For the CDR3, the DNA is TGTGCCAGCAGCTTAGGAGGGGGACAGGGTCGGAGTTCACCCCTCCACTTT.

This clone was found once. One end of the junction does not line up with germline, which may come from a read error. The chain combines TRBV7-7 with TRBJ2-3; D ambiguous. The CDR3 runs to 16 residues. The germline V gene encodes CDR1 SSHAT and CDR2 FNYEAQ (reference sequence). The DNA of the CDR3 is TGTGCTAGCAGCTTAGGCACAGCTACAGGCACAGATACGCAGTATTTT. It specifies CASSLGTATGTDTQYF.

This clone was seen a single time. V and J are TRBV9 and TRBJ1-6, with D unresolved. The ends were cut back, 4 bases at V and 8 bases at J, with 16 bases in the middle. Germline V CDR1 and CDR2: SGDLS, YYNGEE. The CDR3 runs 15 residues. The CDR3 DNA is TGTGCCAGCAGCCCCGGGATTCAGTTGTATTCACCCCTCCACTTT. It specifies CASSPGIQLYSPLHF. Based on the CDR3 plus reference TRBV9 and TRBJ1-6, the full variable domain is DSGVTQTPKHLITATGQRVTLRCSPRSGDLSVYWYQQSLDQGLQFLIQYYNGEERAKGNILERFSAQQFPDLHSELNLSSLELGDSALYFCASSPGIQLYSPLHFGNGTRLTVT.

Note on this clone: The sample contains more than one DNA sequence encoding this CDR3. The V call is TRBV5-1, the J call TRBJ2-1; D is unresolved. CDR1 and CDR2 from the germline V gene are SGHRS and YFSETQ. This CDR3 has 11 residues. Trimming pared 3 bases from V and 4 bases from J, leaving 2 bases between. CDR3 in DNA: TGCGCCAGCAGCTCATACAATGAGCAGTTCTTC. This sequence encodes CASSSYNEQFF.

The V gene is TRBV19, the J gene TRBJ2-7; possible D gene TRBD1, 6 bases. The ends were cut back, 5 bases at V and 2 bases at J, with 13 bases in the middle. Germline CDR1 reads LNHDA; CDR2 reads SQIVND (reference sequence). The CDR3 is 14 amino acids. CDR3 DNA: TGTGCCAGTAGTCCATTAGCAGGGGCCTACGAGCAGTACTTC. This codes for CASSPLAGAYEQYF.

This sequence joins TRBV2 and TRBJ2-1; D unresolved. The germline CDR1 and CDR2 sequences are SNHLY and FYNNEI. The CDR3 runs to 11 residues. Trimming cost V 5 bases and J 7 bases, with 6 bases left between them. The CDR3 loop reads CASSIQNEQFF. Written as DNA, the CDR3 is TGTGCCAGCAGTATCCAGAATGAGCAGTTCTTC. The variable domain in full, with the rest retrieved from reference TRBV2 and TRBJ2-1, is EPEVTQTPSHQVTQMGQEVILRCVPISNHLYFYWYRQILGQKVEFLVSFYNNEISEKSEIFDDQFSVERPDGSNFTLKIRSTKLEDSAMYFCASSIQNEQFFGPGTRLTVL.

This chain uses TRBV28 with TRBJ2-7; 8 nucleotides match TRBD1. The CDR3 loop spans 14 amino acids. The V segment lost 8 bases and the J segment 4 bases; nucleotides outside the gene matches: 10. Germline CDR1 and CDR2: MDHEN and SYDVKM. CDR3 DNA: TGTGCCAGCTCCTCCGGGACAGGAGTGTACGAGCAGTACTTC. Encoded protein: CASSSGTGVYEQYF.

The chain combines TRBV29-1 with TRBJ2-5; D uncertain. The length of the CDR3 is 11 residues. Trimming removed 6 bases at V and 5 bases at J, with 10 bases between. From germline, CDR1 is SQVTM and CDR2 ANQGSEA. CDR3 sequence (DNA): TGCAGCGTCGTAGTAACGGAGACCCAGTACTTC. Its protein is CSVVVTETQYF.

The V gene is TRBV4-1, the J gene TRBJ1-1; no definite D call. This CDR3 has 13 amino acids. The ends were cut back, 1 base at V and 3 bases at J, with 6 bases in the middle. Germline values: CDR1 MGHRA, CDR2 YSYEKL. Here the CDR3 DNA reads TGCGCCAGCAGCCAAGTGGAGCACACTGAAGCTTTCTTT. This sequence encodes CASSQVEHTEAFF.

J is TRBJ1-1 and V is TRBV28; TRBD1 aligns across 9 bases. This CDR3 spans 16 amino acids. V trimming: 6 bases; J trimming: 1 base; junction bases outside the gene matches: 9. The germline V gene has CDR1 MDHEN and CDR2 SYDVKM. The CDR3 is CASRNNRGRQNTEAFF. DNA of the CDR3: TGTGCCAGCAGAAATAACAGGGGGCGGCAGAACACTGAAGCTTTCTTT.

About this clone itself: This sample includes further DNA sequences coding for the same CDR3. J is TRBJ1-2 and V is TRBV12-3 or TRBV12-4, with a tentative D call TRBD1 (5 bases). The CDR3 runs to 11 residues. V lost 3 bases and J 7 bases, leaving 6 bases between the germline ends. The CDR3 DNA sequence: TGTGCCAGCAGTTTGGGGGGTGGCTACACCTTC. This encodes CASSLGGGYTF.

V gene TRBV7-2 combines with J gene TRBJ2-5, with 8 bases that match TRBD2. The junction had 4 bases not matched to a gene; V was cut back by 0 bases and J by 4 bases. Germline CDR1 reads SGHTA; CDR2 reads FQGNSA. The CDR3 sequence is 15 residues long. The CDR3: CASSLAGLGRETQYF. For the CDR3, the DNA is TGTGCCAGCAGCTTAGCGGGACTAGGGAGAGAGACCCAGTACTTC.

The genes are TRBV15 and TRBJ1-1, with D perhaps TRBD1 (6 bases). The germline CDR1 and CDR2 sequences are LNHNV and YYDKDF (reference sequence). The germline V and J ends were trimmed by 0 bases and 5 bases, with 10 bases remaining between them. This CDR3 comprises 14 residues. The CDR3 sequence is CATSRDQGRTEAFF. The CDR3 nucleotides read TGTGCCACCAGCAGAGACCAGGGGAGAACTGAAGCTTTCTTT.

The CDR3 nucleotides are TGTGCCAGCAATAGGGGACAGAGTAACTATGGCTACACCTTC. Translated: CASNRGQSNYGYTF. The gene calls are TRBV13 and TRBJ1-2; the match to TRBD1 covers 7 bases. CDR3 length: 14 amino acids. J lost 1 base, V lost 7 bases, and 6 bases had no gene match. Germline lookup yields CDR1 PRHDT and CDR2 FYEKMQ (reference sequence). Looking up the rest from reference TRBV13 and TRBJ1-2 gives the full variable domain: AAGVIQSPRHLIKEKRETATLKCYPIPRHDTVYWYQQGPGQDPQFLISFYEKMQSDKGSIPDRFSAQQFSDYHSELNMSSLELGDSALYFCASNRGQSNYGYTFGSGTRLTVV.

The chain couples TRBV29-1 to TRBJ2-3, with 8 bases matching TRBD1. Trimming cost V 2 bases and J 3 bases; bases outside gene matches: 1. From germline, CDR1 is SQVTM and CDR2 ANQGSEA. This CDR3 has 13 residues. This CDR3 is CSVEYRGTDTQYF. CDR3 nucleotides: TGCAGCGTTGAATACAGGGGGACAGATACGCAGTATTTT.

The V and J genes are TRBV7-8 and TRBJ1-2; D may be TRBD1 (6 bases). CDR1 is SGHVS and CDR2 is FQNEAQ in the germline V gene. V was pared by 5 bases and J by 1 base, with 14 bases between. The CDR3 has 15 residues. CDR3 amino acids: CASSPTGLNNYGYTF. In DNA, the CDR3 is TGTGCCAGCAGCCCGACAGGCCTGAATAACTATGGCTACACCTTC.

This chain joins TRBV27 and TRBJ2-4, with TRBD2 identical over 10 bases. CDR3 length: 15 amino acids. Trimming took 3 bases from V and 7 from J; bases not matched to a gene: 6. CDR1 is MNHEY and CDR2 is SMNVEV in the germline V gene (reference sequence). The CDR3 DNA sequence: TGTGCCAGCAGTTTTCTAGCGGGAGAAGGGAACATTCAGTACTTC. This gives the protein CASSFLAGEGNIQYF.

This clone appeared a single time. The chain combines TRBV5-1 with TRBJ1-4; no firm D call. This CDR3 spans 14 amino acids. Per the germline V gene, CDR1 is SGHRS and CDR2 is YFSETQ. V was clipped by 0 bases and J by 4 bases, with 7 bases between them. The DNA for the CDR3 is TGCGCCAGCAGCTTGGGAGGCAGTAATGAAAAACTGTTTTTT. Amino acids: CASSLGGSNEKLFF.

V is TRBV9 and J is TRBJ2-1; a weak D match, TRBD2 (8 bases). CDR3 length equals 16 residues. The germline V gene encodes CDR1 SGDLS and CDR2 YYNGEE. Trimming removed 5 bases at V and 10 bases at J, with 25 bases between. In DNA form, the CDR3 reads TGTGCCAGCAGGAGGTCGGGGGGGACAGAACCGCGCGAGCAGTTCTTC. Translating gives CASRRSGGTEPREQFF.